This TCR beta chain was identified in a study of blood T cells in healthy people across ages (dated by TCRdb to between 2014 and 2016). Broadly, across the study: In model experiments, roughly one uniquely barcoded TCR beta cDNA molecule per two T cells was captured by template switching. To avoid experimental bias, donors of different ages were randomly spread across the sequencing lanes. Four age groups were formed from the donors: young (average approximately 16 years), middle-aged (approximately 41), aged (more than 55) and long-lived (approximately 80). The study measured age-related changes in TCR beta repertoire diversity using deep sequencing normalized with unique cDNA molecular identifiers. Two additional independent replicas of 1 million unique cDNA reads from the same blood draw were analyzed for two donors (one aged 18 to 30 and one aged 80 or older).

The 39 donors, aged 6 to 90 years, were systemically healthy Caucasian individuals from Russia. Each donor gave approximately 10 milliliters of peripheral blood, collected into EDTA-treated Vacutainer tubes. Ficoll-Paque density-gradient centrifugation was used to isolate PBMCs, with at least 6.5 million per sample. Total RNA, at least 6 micrograms per sample, was extracted from PBMCs with Trizol reagent. For every donor, an aliquot of PBMCs went through flow cytometry to measure the percentages of naive CD45RAhigh/CD27high T cells. Between the V and J ends, shortened by 2 bases and 6 bases respectively, the junction contains 13 bases. From a lookup of the germline V gene, CDR1 and CDR2 are MDHEN and SYDVKM. The CDR3 holds 14 amino acids from the cysteine to the phenylalanine. Kept here is only the CDR3 DNA, which spans 42 bases and is read in frame from base 1. The library was built by means of 5' RACE. A second PCR of about 6 to 11 cycles was performed with a sample-barcoded 5' primer and a J-beta primer mix. A unique molecular identifier was introduced onto each TCR beta cDNA molecule by a template-switch 5' adaptor carrying 12 random nucleotides. At least 2.5 million CDR3-containing paired-end reads were obtained from each sample. The Mint cDNA synthesis kit, primed by a TRBC-specific oligonucleotide, was used to synthesize first-strand cDNA from all RNA. Following uracil-DNA glycosylase treatment, all cDNA underwent a first 18-cycle PCR with the universal primers M1SS and BC2_uni_R. The authors' pipeline ran thus. For normalization, 1 million high-quality reads were randomly selected from each sample, with every read carrying a distinct molecular identifier. Reads with shared molecular identifiers were discarded instead of being binned into consensus sequences. CDR3 identification, clonotype clustering and error correction used MiTCR with a Q25 quality threshold and the strictest error-elimination algorithm. A nonparametric unseen species model with Euler transformation was used to estimate a lower bound on total TCR beta diversity. The public sequencing data were trimmed at Q25 with fastp and processed into clonotypes with MiXCR by TCRdb, which kept only in-frame beta chains. Duplicate CDR3 protein sequences are folded into a single record with the most common DNA and genes. TCRdb's processing, not the authors' own work, is the source of the V and J calls. This sample is represented by 1.5 million to 2 million distinct CDR3 sequences; about 39% of them were singletons. The ten largest clonotypes hold about 21% of the sample.

On the study overall, not on this receptor specifically: The percentage of naive T cells measured by flow cytometry correlated strongly with observed TCR beta diversity. Estimates of total diversity based on one million sequenced T cells were considered lower bounds and underestimates. Compared with the aged group, the long-lived group had more naive CD4+ T cells, fewer expanded clones and increased TCR diversity, a pattern suggesting age selection. The CMV infection status of donors was not known, potentially confounding age-related changes in expanded clonotypes. Because profiling used bulk unsorted PBMCs, naive and antigen-experienced compartments could not be compared conclusively. As age increased, observed TCR beta diversity per million T cells dropped in a roughly linear way, and a significant reduction was already evident by age roughly 36.

A note on this clonotype: Its antigen specificity is not known. Per-nucleotide qualities are absent, and no much larger clonotype sits a single base away.

This sequence was found in a human donor in good health. Sequenced input: blood. The chain is encoded by TRBV28 joined to TRBJ1-2; TRBD1 might be the D gene, on 6 matching bases. CDR3 sequence: CASSLGRGVHGYTF. The DNA is TGTGCCAGCAGTTTAGGCAGGGGAGTCCATGGCTACACCTTC.